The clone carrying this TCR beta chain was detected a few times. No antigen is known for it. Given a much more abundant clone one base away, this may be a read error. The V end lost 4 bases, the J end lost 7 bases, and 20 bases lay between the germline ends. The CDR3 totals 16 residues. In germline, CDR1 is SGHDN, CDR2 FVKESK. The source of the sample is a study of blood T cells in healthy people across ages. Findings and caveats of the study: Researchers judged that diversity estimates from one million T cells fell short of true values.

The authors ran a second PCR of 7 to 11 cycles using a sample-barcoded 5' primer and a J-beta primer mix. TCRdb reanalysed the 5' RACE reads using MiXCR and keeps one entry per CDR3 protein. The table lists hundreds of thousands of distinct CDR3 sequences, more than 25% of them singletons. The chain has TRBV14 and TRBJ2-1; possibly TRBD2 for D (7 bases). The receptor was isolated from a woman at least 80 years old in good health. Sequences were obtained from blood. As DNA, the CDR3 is TGTGCCAGCAGCCGCCTACGGGGGGCCCCGTGGAATGAGCAGTTCTTC. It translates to CASSRLRGAPWNEQFF.